This T cell receptor (beta chain) derives from a study of T cells after yellow fever vaccination. Study at large: It was SMART-Seq v4 Ultra Low Input that prepared the fractions with low cell numbers. Study-wide results and caveats: FACS-sorted repertoires could harbor abundant contaminating bulk-population clonotypes.

Germline V gene sequence: CDR1 KGHSH, CDR2 LQKENI. The CDR3 totals 17 residues. The V end was cut by 3 bases, the J end by 0 bases, with 15 bases between. TCRdb recomputed calls from the 5' RACE reads with MiXCR, one row per CDR3 protein. This sample has approximately 160,000 distinct CDR3 sequences, with 5.5% to 8% found just once. This clonotype was picked up many times. The target antigen is unknown. The V gene is TRBV18, the J gene TRBJ2-4; D might be TRBD1 or TRBD2, each matching 5 bases. Sequencing used CD4+ T cells sorted from PBMCs, obtained on the day of the first yellow fever vaccination. The TCR originated in a man between 18 and 35 years old who received the YFV17D yellow fever vaccine. CDR3 DNA sequence: TGTGCCAGCTCACCGCCCCCCTGGGACGTAGCCAAAAACATTCAGTACTTC. It yields the protein CASSPPPWDVAKNIQYF.